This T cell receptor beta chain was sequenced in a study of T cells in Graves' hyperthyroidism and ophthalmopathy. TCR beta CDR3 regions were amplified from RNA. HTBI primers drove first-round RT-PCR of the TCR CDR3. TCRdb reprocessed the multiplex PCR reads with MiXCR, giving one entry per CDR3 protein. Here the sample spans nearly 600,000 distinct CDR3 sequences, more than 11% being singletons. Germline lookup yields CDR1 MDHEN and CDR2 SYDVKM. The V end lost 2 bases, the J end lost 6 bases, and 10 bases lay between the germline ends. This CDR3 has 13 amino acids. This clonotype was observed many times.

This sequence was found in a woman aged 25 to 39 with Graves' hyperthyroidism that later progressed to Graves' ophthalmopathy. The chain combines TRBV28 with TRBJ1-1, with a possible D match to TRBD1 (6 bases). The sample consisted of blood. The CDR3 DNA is TGTGCCAGCAGTTTAATAAGACAGGCTGAAGCTTTCTTT. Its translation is CASSLIRQAEAFF.